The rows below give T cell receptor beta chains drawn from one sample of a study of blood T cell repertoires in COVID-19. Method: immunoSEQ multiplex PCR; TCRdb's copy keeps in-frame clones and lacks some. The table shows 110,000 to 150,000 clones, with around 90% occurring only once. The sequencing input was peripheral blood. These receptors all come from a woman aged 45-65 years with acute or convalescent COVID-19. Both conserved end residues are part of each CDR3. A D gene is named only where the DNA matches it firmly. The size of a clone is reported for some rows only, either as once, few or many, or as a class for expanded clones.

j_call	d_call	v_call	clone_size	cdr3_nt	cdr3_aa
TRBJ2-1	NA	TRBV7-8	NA	TGTGCCAGCAGCTTAATTCTGGCCTTTTCCTACAATGAGCAGTTCTTC	CASSLILAFSYNEQFF
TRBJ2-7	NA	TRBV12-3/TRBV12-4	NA	TGTGCCAGCAGTCACGGCCTCGGGGAGCAGTACTTC	CASSHGLGEQYF
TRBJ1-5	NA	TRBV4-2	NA	TGTGCCAGCAGCCAAAATGAGTATAGCAATCAGCCCCAGCATTTT	CASSQNEYSNQPQHF
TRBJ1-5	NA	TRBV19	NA	TGTGCCAGTCGATGGAGATCAAATCAGCCCCAGCATTTT	CASRWRSNQPQHF
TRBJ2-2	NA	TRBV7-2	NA	TGTGCCAGCAGCTTATATATTGCCGGGGAGCTGTTTTTT	CASSLYIAGELFF
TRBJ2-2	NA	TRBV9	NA	TGTGCCAGCAGCGTCTCTGGACTGATCACCGGGGAGCTGTTTTTT	CASSVSGLITGELFF
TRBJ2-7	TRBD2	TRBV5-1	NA	TGCGCCAGCAGCAAAAGTCTGTGGGCCGGACTAGCGATCGACGAGCAGTACTTC	CASSKSLWAGLAIDEQYF
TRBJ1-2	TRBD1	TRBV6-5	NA	TGTGCCAGCAGCCCGGGACAGGGCTACTATGGCTACACCTTC	CASSPGQGYYGYTF
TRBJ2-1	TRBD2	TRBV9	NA	TGTGCCAGCAGCGTAACTAGCGGGAGAATCGTTGAGCAGTTCTTC	CASSVTSGRIVEQFF
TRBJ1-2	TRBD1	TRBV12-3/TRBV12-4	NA	TGTGCCAGCAGTTCGGGACAGAACTATGGCTACACCTTC	CASSSGQNYGYTF
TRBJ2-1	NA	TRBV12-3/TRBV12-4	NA	TGTGCCAGTTCTCGAGGAATCTACAATGAGCAGTTCTTC	CASSRGIYNEQFF
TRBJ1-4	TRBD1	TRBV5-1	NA	TGCGCCAGCAGCCCCGGGACAGGCTTTAATGAAAAACTGTTTTTT	CASSPGTGFNEKLFF
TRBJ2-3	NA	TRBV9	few	TGTGCCAGCAGCGTGGGACTCCAAGGAGGCGCAGATACGCAGTATTTT	CASSVGLQGGADTQYF
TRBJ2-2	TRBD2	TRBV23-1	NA	TGCGCCAGCAGTCAATCTCGGGTCCTAGCGGATTTGAACACCGGGGAGCTGTTTTTT	CASSQSRVLADLNTGELFF
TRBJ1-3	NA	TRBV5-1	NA	TGCGCCAGCAGGTTGGGTGTCGCTGGAAACACCATATATTTT	CASRLGVAGNTIYF
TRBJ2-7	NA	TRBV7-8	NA	TGTGCCAGCAGCTTAGATAGGAGAATAGGCTACGAGCAGTACTTC	CASSLDRRIGYEQYF
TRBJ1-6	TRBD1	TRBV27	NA	TGTGCCAGCAGTTTCGGGACAGGGAATAATTCACCCCTCCACTTT	CASSFGTGNNSPLHF
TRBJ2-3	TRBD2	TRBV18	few	TGTGCCAGCTCACCACTTGTAGCGGGGGGAACAGGTACGCAGTATTTT	CASSPLVAGGTGTQYF